The 30 T cell receptor beta chains presented below share a single source sample, sequenced in a study of blood T cell repertoires in COVID-19. TCRdb's copy holds only in-frame clones and misses some; the assay was immunoSEQ multiplex PCR. The sample holds about 250,000 clones, 70% to 90% seen once. The sequenced material came from PBMCs or T cells enriched from blood (not recorded which). These receptors were taken from a man aged 35 to 55 who had recovered from COVID-19.

This clone has just one count. The chain carries TRBV2 and TRBJ2-1; 8 bases align to TRBD2. The CDR3 has 15 amino acids. The V gene's germline CDR1 is SNHLY and CDR2 FYNNEI. After removal of 1 base from V and 8 bases from J, the junction contained 7 bases not matched to a gene. CDR3 protein: CASSEVREGRDEQFF. For the CDR3, the DNA is TGTGCCAGCAGTGAAGTCCGGGAGGGCCGGGATGAGCAGTTCTTC.

The rearrangement uses TRBV10-3 and TRBJ1-5; 9 nucleotides agree with TRBD1. Trimming cost V 10 bases and J 4 bases; bases outside gene matches: 11. Germline V gene data show CDR1 as ENHRY and CDR2 as SYGVKD. The CDR3 contains 15 residues. The CDR3 is CATQPGQGSNQPQHF. The CDR3, as DNA: TGTGCCACCCAGCCGGGACAGGGTTCAAATCAGCCCCAGCATTTT.

V is TRBV11-1 and J is TRBJ2-7; TRBD1 is a possible D gene (6 bases). The CDR3 is made up of 13 amino acids. The germline V and J ends were trimmed by 1 base and 3 bases, with 7 bases remaining between them. In germline, CDR1 is SGHAT, CDR2 FQDESV (reference sequence). The CDR3 DNA sequence: TGTGCCAGCAGCTTAGACAGGGACTACGAGCAGTACTTC. Its translation is CASSLDRDYEQYF.

This clone was counted a single time. This chain links TRBV7-9 with TRBJ2-7, with a tentative D call TRBD1 (6 bases). The germline CDR1 and CDR2 sequences are SEHNR and FQNEAQ (reference sequence). CDR3 length equals 12 residues. The ends were cut back, 5 bases at V and 3 bases at J, with 8 bases in the middle. CDR3 in DNA: TGTGCCAGCAGCAGGACAGTCTACGAGCAGTACTTC. Protein sequence: CASSRTVYEQYF.

This chain uses TRBV18 with TRBJ2-1, with TRBD2 matching 9 bases. The junction had 8 bases not matched to a gene; V was cut back by 1 base and J by 7 bases. The CDR3 length is 16 residues. Per germline, CDR1 KGHSH and CDR2 LQKENI. CDR3 sequence: CASSPLEAGGWNEQFF. As DNA, the CDR3 is TGTGCCAGCTCACCACTGGAAGCGGGGGGTTGGAATGAGCAGTTCTTC.

The V and J genes are TRBV4-3 and TRBJ1-2; no firm D call. This CDR3 comprises 14 residues. Germline V gene data show CDR1 as LGHNA and CDR2 as YSLEER. Trimming cost V 1 base and J 3 bases, with 9 bases left between them. The DNA of the CDR3 is TGCGCCAGCAGCCAAGTGGAAGCGGACTATGGCTACACCTTC. The encoded protein is CASSQVEADYGYTF.

This clone was seen just once. The rearrangement joins TRBV6-1 to TRBJ1-5; D is unresolved. Trimming removed 3 bases from V and 7 bases from J, with 7 bases in between. From germline, CDR1 is MNHNS and CDR2 SASEGT. The CDR3 is 12 residues long. The CDR3 loop reads CASSDSFQPQHF. CDR3 DNA sequence: TGTGCCAGCAGTGATTCTTTCCAGCCCCAGCATTTT.

This sequence joins TRBV5-4 and TRBJ2-7; 7 bases map to TRBD1. Trimming at V came to 0 bases and at J to 12 bases, leaving 12 bases not matched to a gene. CDR1 and CDR2 from the germline V gene are SGHNT and YYREEE (reference sequence). The length of the CDR3 is 14 residues. In DNA form, the CDR3 reads TGTGCCAGCAGCTTGGAAGTGAGGGGGACAGCTCTGTACTTC. Translated, it gives CASSLEVRGTALYF.

This chain joins TRBV19 and TRBJ1-5; D ambiguous. The germline V and J ends were trimmed by 7 bases and 2 bases, with 12 bases remaining between them. This CDR3 spans 14 amino acids. Per the germline V gene, CDR1 is LNHDA and CDR2 is SQIVND (reference sequence). The CDR3 loop reads CASTDRVGNQPQHF. The CDR3 nucleotides read TGTGCCAGTACCGATCGGGTCGGCAATCAGCCCCAGCATTTT.

This clone was found a few times. The CDR3 region is CASSPPLAGEGEKLFF. CDR3 bases: TGTGCCAGCAGCCCCCCTTTGGCAGGGGAGGGTGAAAAACTGTTTTTT. The chain joins TRBV14 to TRBJ1-4; D is perhaps TRBD1 (6 bases). CDR3 length: 16 residues. From germline, CDR1 is SGHDN and CDR2 FVKESK. V was cut by 4 bases and J by 7 bases, with 19 bases left in between. The variable domain in full, completed from reference TRBV14 and TRBJ1-4, reads EAGVTQFPSHSVIEKGQTVTLRCDPISGHDNLYWYRRVMGKEIKFLLHFVKESKQDESGMPNNRFLAERTGGTYSTLKVQPAELEDSGVYFCASSPPLAGEGEKLFFGSGTQLSVL.

The J gene is TRBJ2-3, the V gene TRBV3-1 (or the pseudogene TRBV3-2); D call uncertain. V was trimmed by 0 bases and J by 6 bases, leaving 16 bases between them. Per germline, CDR1 LGHDT and CDR2 YNNKEL (reference sequence). The CDR3 totals 16 residues. The CDR3: CASSQDPRFAADTQYF. CDR3 bases: TGTGCCAGCAGCCAAGACCCCCGATTTGCGGCGGATACGCAGTATTTT.

V gene TRBV7-9 combines with J gene TRBJ1-1; perhaps TRBD1 as D (5 bases). Deletions cut 1 base from V and 3 bases from J, with 15 bases between. The germline CDR1 and CDR2 sequences are SEHNR and FQNEAQ (reference sequence). The CDR3 contains 16 residues. The CDR3 loop is CASSLGVGGADTEAFF. The CDR3 DNA is TGTGCCAGCAGCTTAGGGGTAGGAGGGGCGGACACTGAAGCTTTCTTT.

The chain has TRBV7-6 and TRBJ2-5, with TRBD2 matching over 7 bases. With 4 bases clipped from V and 5 bases from J, the junction kept 13 bases outside the gene matches. In germline, CDR1 is SGHVS, CDR2 FNYEAQ. The CDR3 loop spans 16 amino acids. The CDR3 nucleotides are TGTGCCAGCAGCTCCACGGCGGGACTATGGGGGGAGACCCAGTACTTC. Translation: CASSSTAGLWGETQYF.

V gene TRBV19 combines with J gene TRBJ1-1; D might be TRBD1 (5 bases). Germline V CDR1 and CDR2: LNHDA, SQIVND (reference sequence). This CDR3 is built from 14 residues. V was cut by 9 bases and J by 5 bases, with 19 bases left in between. CDR3 region: CASQMDTQGTEAFF. The CDR3 coding sequence is TGTGCCAGCCAAATGGACACCCAGGGAACTGAAGCTTTCTTT.

The chain carries TRBV18 and TRBJ1-2, with unresolved D. Between the trimmed V and J ends, which lost 6 bases and 5 bases, there was a span of 22 bases. Germline values: CDR1 KGHSH, CDR2 LQKENI. The CDR3 is made up of 16 amino acids. The CDR3 sequence: CASSLPRGSSRYGYTF. In DNA, the CDR3 is TGTGCCAGCTCCCTACCCCGAGGGAGCAGTAGGTATGGCTACACCTTC.

The chain is built from TRBV24-1 and TRBJ2-2, with TRBD2 identical over 16 bases. The ends lost 5 bases at V and 3 bases at J; junction bases unmatched: 5. This CDR3 has 18 residues. CDR1 and CDR2 from the germline V gene are KGHDR and SFDVKD. CDR3 nucleotides: TGTGCCACCAGTGGGGTCGGGACTAGCGGGAGGGACACCGGGGAGCTGTTTTTT. It translates to CATSGVGTSGRDTGELFF.

This sequence joins TRBV29-1 and TRBJ1-1; 10 bases are a match to TRBD1. Trimming removed 6 bases from V and 3 bases from J; junction bases left unmatched: 10. The CDR3 consists of 15 residues. Per germline, CDR1 SQVTM and CDR2 ANQGSEA. The CDR3 nucleotides are TGCAGCGTCGCCGACAGGGGGCGCGGAGACACTGAAGCTTTCTTT. Amino acid sequence: CSVADRGRGDTEAFF.

This chain links TRBV13 with TRBJ2-6, with D maybe TRBD1 (7 bases). This CDR3 contains 17 residues. Germline CDR1 PRHDT, CDR2 FYEKMQ (reference sequence). V was pared by 0 bases and J by 0 bases, with 9 bases between. CDR3 residues: CASSLGRGDSGANVLTF. The CDR3 DNA is TGTGCCAGCAGCTTAGGCAGGGGGGACTCTGGGGCCAACGTCCTGACTTTC.

This clone turned up a few times. The J gene is TRBJ1-2, the V gene TRBV19; possible D gene TRBD1, 6 bases. CDR1 is LNHDA, CDR2 SQIVND, per germline (reference sequence). Trimming cost V 4 bases and J 3 bases, with 9 bases left between them. This CDR3 has 13 amino acids. CDR3 region: CASSRNRDYGYTF. In nucleotides, the CDR3 is TGTGCCAGTAGTAGGAACAGGGACTATGGCTACACCTTC.

This chain joins TRBV4-1 and TRBJ2-3; tentatively, D is TRBD2 (7 bases). The germline V gene has CDR1 MGHRA and CDR2 YSYEKL. Trimming removed 2 bases from V and 2 bases from J, with 14 bases in between. The CDR3 consists of 16 residues. CDR3 sequence reads: CASSQSGGPNTDTQYF. CDR3 nucleotides: TGCGCCAGCAGCCAATCCGGGGGGCCGAACACAGATACGCAGTATTTT.

The chain links TRBV3-1 (or the pseudogene TRBV3-2) to TRBJ2-1; TRBD2 agrees at 10 bases. Germline V gene sequence: CDR1 LGHDT, CDR2 YNNKEL (reference sequence). The CDR3 contains 16 residues. The V segment lost 5 bases and the J segment 8 bases; nucleotides outside the gene matches: 12. CDR3 sequence: CASSESGTSEWDEQFF. CDR3 DNA: TGTGCCAGCAGCGAGTCCGGGACTAGCGAATGGGATGAGCAGTTCTTC.

This clone was picked up a small number of times. This sequence joins TRBV18 and TRBJ1-1; TRBD1 aligns across 7 bases. Germline V CDR1 and CDR2: KGHSH, LQKENI. V dropped 5 bases and J dropped 2; count of bases not matched to a gene: 14. This CDR3 comprises 17 residues. Here the CDR3 reads CASSSSYRTGRNTEAFF. CDR3 nucleotide sequence: TGTGCCAGCTCATCGAGTTATAGGACAGGAAGAAACACTGAAGCTTTCTTT.

This clone was observed a handful of times. The chain is built from TRBV4-3 and TRBJ2-7; D not resolved. Trimming pared 3 bases from V and 4 bases from J, leaving 10 bases between. The CDR3 is 13 residues long. The germline V gene encodes CDR1 LGHNA and CDR2 YSLEER. The CDR3 here is CASSQETGYEQYF. DNA for the CDR3: TGCGCCAGCAGCCAGGAGACTGGGTACGAGCAGTACTTC.

The CDR3 DNA follows: TGTGCCAGTAGTCCGGGGAGCGGGGGGGTTAACGTTGCCCAGTACTTC. Translation gives CASSPGSGGVNVAQYF. This chain uses TRBV19 with TRBJ2-5; TRBD2 matches 10 bases. The J segment lost 9 bases and the V segment lost 5 bases, leaving 15 bases of the junction unmatched. The CDR3 has 16 residues. The germline CDR1 and CDR2 sequences are LNHDA and SQIVND (reference sequence).

V usage is TRBV9 and J usage is TRBJ2-7, with 8 bases matching TRBD1. Germline values: CDR1 SGDLS, CDR2 YYNGEE. The CDR3 has 13 amino acids. With 2 bases clipped from V and 6 bases from J, the junction kept 4 bases outside the gene matches. The chain's CDR3 is CASSVGDRGEQYF. The CDR3 nucleotides read TGTGCCAGCAGCGTGGGAGACAGGGGCGAGCAGTACTTC.

The V and J genes are TRBV5-4 and TRBJ1-1, with 7 bases lining up with TRBD1. This CDR3 contains 14 residues. Unmatched junction bases numbered 4, after V lost 2 bases and J lost 3 bases. The germline CDR1 and CDR2 sequences are SGHNT and YYREEE (reference sequence). Here the CDR3 reads CASSLGQVDTEAFF. The CDR3 region has the DNA TGTGCCAGCAGCTTAGGACAGGTAGACACTGAAGCTTTCTTT.

This clone appeared a few times. The chain combines TRBV5-1 with TRBJ1-2; D is possibly TRBD1 (6 bases). Per germline, CDR1 SGHRS and CDR2 YFSETQ. The V and J ends lost 2 bases and 8 bases respectively, with 19 bases between them. The CDR3 contains 15 residues. As DNA, the CDR3 is TGCGCCAGCAGCTTAAGCGGGACATCCACATGGGGCTACACCTTC. Encoded protein: CASSLSGTSTWGYTF.

Only one count was recorded for this clone. The CDR3 DNA reads TGTGCCAGCAGCCAGGGCTATAGCGGGAGTTCCTACAATGAGCAGTTCTTC. It translates to CASSQGYSGSSYNEQFF. This chain connects TRBV14 to TRBJ2-1; TRBD2 matches 9 bases. The CDR3 is 17 amino acids. Per the germline V gene, CDR1 is SGHDN and CDR2 is FVKESK. V was clipped by 3 bases and J by 1 base; unmatched bases: 7.

The rearrangement links TRBV27 to TRBJ2-5, with D perhaps matching TRBD2 (6 bases). V lost 0 bases and J 7 bases, leaving 15 bases between the germline ends. The germline CDR1 and CDR2 sequences are MNHEY and SMNVEV (reference sequence). The CDR3 spans 15 residues. In DNA, the CDR3 is TGTGCCAGCAGTTTATCGAAGGGAGGTGGTAGGACCCAGTACTTC. Its translation: CASSLSKGGGRTQYF.

The rearrangement uses TRBV28 and TRBJ1-6, with 7 bases fitting TRBD1. Germline lookup yields CDR1 MDHEN and CDR2 SYDVKM. V shed 4 bases, J shed 11 bases, and the junction held 14 bases outside the gene matches. This CDR3 contains 16 residues. Here the CDR3 DNA reads TGTGCCAGCAGTTCCAGGTTTTATTCGAGGGGGCCACCCCTCCACTTT. Translating it yields CASSSRFYSRGPPLHF.